One T cell receptor beta chain is described in this entry. The antigen is unknown. This sample is drawn from a study of T cell responses to AZD1222 COVID-19 vaccine. About the research overall: Pooling was applied to second doses at about 4 or about 12 weeks. Regarding the study as a whole: Clonal diversity was possibly underestimated; the donors were predominantly white British and more often female. Baseline seropositives among AZD1222 recipients totaled only 5 to 7. Reportedly, nearly half of unique spike TCRs recognized epitopes outside B.1.351/B.1.1.7 mutations.

Looked up from germline, CDR1 is MNHNY and CDR2 is SVGAGI (reference sequence). Unmatched junction bases numbered 7, after V lost 10 bases and J lost 9 bases. The CDR3 is 13 amino acids. Clones were sequenced by immunoSEQ multiplex PCR, and TCRdb holds only the in-frame ones, with some missing. The profile shows 85,000 to 95,000 clones, nearly 90% of them singletons. Source: peripheral blood, taken on day 0 of AZD1222 vaccination. The source is an adult in good health. The chain joins TRBV6-6 to TRBJ2-1, with 12 bases aligning to TRBD1. The CDR3 DNA reads TGTGCCACCGTTGGGACAGGGGGCGCTGAGCAGTTCTTC. Its protein is CATVGTGGAEQFF.